This T cell receptor beta chain was sequenced in a study of cytomegalovirus exposure and HLA in healthy donors. Study-wide results and limits: Relative to equally common others, HLA-associated TCR beta chains showed greater clonal expansion in a later analysis. An analysis done earlier found most TCR beta V segments productive about 87% or about 30% of the time.

A remark on this clone: Its target is not known.

PCR was performed using 60 Vbeta and 13 Jbeta primers. This table comes from immunoSEQ multiplex PCR, and its TCRdb copy is limited to in-frame clones, with some not included. The sample shows under 200,000 clones, approximately 80% of them seen only once. V was trimmed by 0 bases and J by 3 bases, leaving 16 bases between them. The CDR3 sequence is 16 residues long. Germline CDR1 and CDR2: SGHTS and YDEGEE. The TCR originated in a woman in her twenties or thirties in good health and CMV-seropositive. The V and J genes are TRBV5-8 and TRBJ2-7; D is perhaps TRBD1 (6 bases). Sequenced material: PBMCs. The CDR3 nucleotides are TGTGCCAGCAGCTTGGAACTCGTCGGACAGAACTACGAGCAGTACTTC. This sequence encodes CASSLELVGQNYEQYF.